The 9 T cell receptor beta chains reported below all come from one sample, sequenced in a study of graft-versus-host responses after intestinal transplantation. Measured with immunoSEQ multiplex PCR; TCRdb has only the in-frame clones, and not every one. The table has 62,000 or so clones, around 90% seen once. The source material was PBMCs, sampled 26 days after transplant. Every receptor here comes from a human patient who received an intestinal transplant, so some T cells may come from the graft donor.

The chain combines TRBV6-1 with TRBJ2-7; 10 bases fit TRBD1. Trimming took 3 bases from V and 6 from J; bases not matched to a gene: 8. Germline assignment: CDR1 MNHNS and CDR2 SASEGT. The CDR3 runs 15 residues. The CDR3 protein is CASSDGGTGAFEQYV. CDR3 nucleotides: TGTGCCAGCAGTGACGGGGGGACAGGGGCATTCGAGCAGTACGTC.

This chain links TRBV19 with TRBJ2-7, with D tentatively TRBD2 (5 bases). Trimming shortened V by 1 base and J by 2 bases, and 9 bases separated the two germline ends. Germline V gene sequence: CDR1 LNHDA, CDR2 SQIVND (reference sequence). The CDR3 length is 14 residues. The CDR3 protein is CASSIAPGTYEQYF. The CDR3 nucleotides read TGTGCCAGTAGTATAGCTCCGGGAACCTACGAGCAGTACTTC.

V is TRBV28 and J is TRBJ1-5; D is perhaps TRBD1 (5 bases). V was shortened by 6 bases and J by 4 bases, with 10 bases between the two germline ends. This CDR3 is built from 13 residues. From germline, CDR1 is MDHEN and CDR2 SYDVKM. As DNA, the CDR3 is TGTGCCAGCAGCGACAGCCTAAATCAGCCCCAGCATTTT. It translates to CASSDSLNQPQHF.

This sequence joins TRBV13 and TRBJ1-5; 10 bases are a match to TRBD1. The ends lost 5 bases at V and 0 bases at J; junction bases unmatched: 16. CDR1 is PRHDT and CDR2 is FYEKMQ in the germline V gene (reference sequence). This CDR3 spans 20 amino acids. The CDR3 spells CASSSCPMGQGTNSNQPQHF. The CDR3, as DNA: TGTGCCAGCAGCAGCTGTCCGATGGGACAGGGGACTAATAGCAATCAGCCCCAGCATTTT.

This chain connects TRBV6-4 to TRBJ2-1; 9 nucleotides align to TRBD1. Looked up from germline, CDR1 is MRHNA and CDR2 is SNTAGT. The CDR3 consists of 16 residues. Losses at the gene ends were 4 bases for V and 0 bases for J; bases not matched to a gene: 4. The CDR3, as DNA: TGTGCCAGCAGTGCCAAGACAGGGGGCTCCTACAATGAGCAGTTCTTC. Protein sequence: CASSAKTGGSYNEQFF.

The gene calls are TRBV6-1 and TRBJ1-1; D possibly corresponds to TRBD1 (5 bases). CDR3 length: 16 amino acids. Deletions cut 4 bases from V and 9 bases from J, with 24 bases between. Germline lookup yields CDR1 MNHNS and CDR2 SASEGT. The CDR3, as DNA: TGTGCCAGCAGTGTGGGGGGTGGTGGGGACGGGGCTAAAGCTTTCTTT. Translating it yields CASSVGGGGDGAKAFF.

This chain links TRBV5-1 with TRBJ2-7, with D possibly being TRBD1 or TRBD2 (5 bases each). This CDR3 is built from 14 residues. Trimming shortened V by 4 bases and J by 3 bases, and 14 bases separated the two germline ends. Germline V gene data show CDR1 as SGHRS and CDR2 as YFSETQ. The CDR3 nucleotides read TGCGCCAGCAGCCTAGGCGGTGGGGGCTACGAGCAGTACGTC. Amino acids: CASSLGGGGYEQYV.

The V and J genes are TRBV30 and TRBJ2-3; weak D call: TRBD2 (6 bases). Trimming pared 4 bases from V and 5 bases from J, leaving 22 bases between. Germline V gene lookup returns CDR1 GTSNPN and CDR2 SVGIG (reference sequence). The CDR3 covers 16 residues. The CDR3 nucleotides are TGTGCCTGGACTGCGGGATTGATGAGGGCTGGAGATACGCAGTATTTT. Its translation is CAWTAGLMRAGDTQYF.

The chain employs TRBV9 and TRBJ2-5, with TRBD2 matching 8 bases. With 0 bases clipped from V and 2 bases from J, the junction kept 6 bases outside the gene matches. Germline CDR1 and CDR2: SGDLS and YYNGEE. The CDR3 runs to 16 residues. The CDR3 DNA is TGTGCCAGCAGCGTAGGAGCGGGGGCGGGGCAAGAGACCCAGTACTTC. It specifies CASSVGAGAGQETQYF.